This T cell receptor beta chain was recorded in a study of cytotoxic CD8 clonotypes in ibrutinib-treated CLL. Background on the study: Partial response occurred in approximately 25 patients and complete response in 2; at median about 72 months, around 15 remained remitted and roughly 12 progressed.

TCRdb's copy holds only in-frame clones and misses some; the assay was immunoSEQ multiplex PCR. Among about 92,000 clones, 77% were seen once, and the ten largest hold about 22%. Trimming stripped 6 bases from V and 5 bases from J, with 8 bases between. Germline loops: CDR1 DFQATT, CDR2 SNEGSKA (reference sequence). The CDR3 covers 10 residues. The sample consisted of PBMCs, taken after 24 months of ibrutinib treatment. The V gene is TRBV20-1, the J gene TRBJ2-7; D gene unclear. The origin of this receptor is a human donor with chronic lymphocytic leukemia. The CDR3 DNA reads TGCAGTGCCAGAATAGACGAGCAGTACTTC. Its protein product is CSARIDEQYF.